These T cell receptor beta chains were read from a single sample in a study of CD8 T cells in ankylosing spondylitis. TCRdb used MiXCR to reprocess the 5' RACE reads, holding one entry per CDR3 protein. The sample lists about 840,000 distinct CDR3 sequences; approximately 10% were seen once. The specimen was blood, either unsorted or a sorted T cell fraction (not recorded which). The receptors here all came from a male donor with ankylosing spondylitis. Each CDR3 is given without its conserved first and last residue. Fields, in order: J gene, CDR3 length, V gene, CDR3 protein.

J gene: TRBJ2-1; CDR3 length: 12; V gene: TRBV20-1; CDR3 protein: SARVTSETNEQF
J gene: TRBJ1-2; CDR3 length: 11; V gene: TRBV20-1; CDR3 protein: SAPYRRNYGYT
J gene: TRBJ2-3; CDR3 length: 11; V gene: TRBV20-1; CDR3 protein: SASDSRTDTQY
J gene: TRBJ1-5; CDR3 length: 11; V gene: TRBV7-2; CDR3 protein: ASSLNRGQPQH
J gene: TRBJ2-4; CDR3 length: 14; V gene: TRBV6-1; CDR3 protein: ASSEIGRIGLNIQY
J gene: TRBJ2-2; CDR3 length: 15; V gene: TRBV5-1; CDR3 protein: ASSYILGQGNTGELF
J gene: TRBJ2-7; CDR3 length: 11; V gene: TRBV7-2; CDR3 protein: ASSISQGGEQY
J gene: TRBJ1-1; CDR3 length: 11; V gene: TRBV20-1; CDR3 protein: SAGDRFTTEAF
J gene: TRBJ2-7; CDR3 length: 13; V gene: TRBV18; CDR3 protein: ASSNTGQGFGEQY
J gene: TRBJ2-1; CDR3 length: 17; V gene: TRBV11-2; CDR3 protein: ASSLGWASGSFAYNEQF
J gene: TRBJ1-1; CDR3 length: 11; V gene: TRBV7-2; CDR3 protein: ASSRSQVTEAF
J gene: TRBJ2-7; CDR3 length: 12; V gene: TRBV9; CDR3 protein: ASSVGTGFYEQY
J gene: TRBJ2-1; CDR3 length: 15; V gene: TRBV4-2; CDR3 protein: ASSQDIHQSSYNEQF
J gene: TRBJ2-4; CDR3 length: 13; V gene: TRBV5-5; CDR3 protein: ASSPTGIAKNIQY
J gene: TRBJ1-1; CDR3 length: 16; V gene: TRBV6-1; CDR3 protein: ASSHTDGIWYLNTEAF
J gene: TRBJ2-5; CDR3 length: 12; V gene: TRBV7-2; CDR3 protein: ASSTRQGWETQY
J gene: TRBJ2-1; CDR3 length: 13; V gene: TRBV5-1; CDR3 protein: ASSLTGQGVDEQF
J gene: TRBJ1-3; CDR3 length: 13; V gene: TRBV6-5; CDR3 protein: ASSLYRGSGNTIY
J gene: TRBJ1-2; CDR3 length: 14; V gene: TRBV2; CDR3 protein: ASSETGTETNYGYT
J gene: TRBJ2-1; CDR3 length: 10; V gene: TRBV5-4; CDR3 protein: ARGSFSGGRF
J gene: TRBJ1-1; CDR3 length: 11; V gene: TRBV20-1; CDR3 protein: RVPDSWNTEAF
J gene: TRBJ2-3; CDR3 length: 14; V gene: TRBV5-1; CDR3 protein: ASSFSGAAGADTQY
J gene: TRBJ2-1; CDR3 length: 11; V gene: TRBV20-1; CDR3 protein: SASRDLNNEQF
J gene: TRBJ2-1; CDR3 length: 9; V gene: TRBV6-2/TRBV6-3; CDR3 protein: ASSYAYWGF
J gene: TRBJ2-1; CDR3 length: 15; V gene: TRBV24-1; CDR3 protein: ATSDPGPLSSYNEQF
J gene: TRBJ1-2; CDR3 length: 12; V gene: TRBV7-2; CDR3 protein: ASSLLGQFYGYT
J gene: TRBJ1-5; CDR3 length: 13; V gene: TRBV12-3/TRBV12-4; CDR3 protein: ASSAPTGGNQPQH
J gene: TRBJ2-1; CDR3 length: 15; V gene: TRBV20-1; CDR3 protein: SASSLAGRSSYNEQF
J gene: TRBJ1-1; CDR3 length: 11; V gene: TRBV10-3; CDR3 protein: AISALLNTEAF
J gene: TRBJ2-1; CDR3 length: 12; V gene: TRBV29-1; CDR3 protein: SVGGRLAGNEQF
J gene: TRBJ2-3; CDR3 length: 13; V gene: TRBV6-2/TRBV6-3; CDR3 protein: ASSKWDRRDHTQY
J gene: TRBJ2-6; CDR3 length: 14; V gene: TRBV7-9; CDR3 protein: ASSRVGSSGANVLT
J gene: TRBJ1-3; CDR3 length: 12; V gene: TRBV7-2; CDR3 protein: ASSSGQPGNTIY
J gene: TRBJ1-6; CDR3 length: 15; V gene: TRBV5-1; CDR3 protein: ASSSDPPGTGYSPLH
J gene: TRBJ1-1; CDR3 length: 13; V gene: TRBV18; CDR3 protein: ASSPMTGLGTEAF
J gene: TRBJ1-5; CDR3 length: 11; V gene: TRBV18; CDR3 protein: ASSPDSNQPQH
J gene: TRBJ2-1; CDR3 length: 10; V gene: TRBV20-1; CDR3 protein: SAIFSGVEQF
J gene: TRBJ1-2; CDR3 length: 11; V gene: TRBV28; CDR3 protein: ASSLSGVEGYT
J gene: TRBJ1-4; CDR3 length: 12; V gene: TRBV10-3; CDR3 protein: AISRDSHNEKLF
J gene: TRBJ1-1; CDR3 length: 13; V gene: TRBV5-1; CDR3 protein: ASTVSRMLNTEAF
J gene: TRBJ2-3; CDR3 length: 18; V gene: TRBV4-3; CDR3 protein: ASSQKPLSTSGDSTDTQY
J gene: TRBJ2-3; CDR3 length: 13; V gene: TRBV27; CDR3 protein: ASTPTSVSTDTQY
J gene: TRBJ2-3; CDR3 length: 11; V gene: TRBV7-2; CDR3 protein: ASSPGTRDTQY
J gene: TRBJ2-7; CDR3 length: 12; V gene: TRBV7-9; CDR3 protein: ASSLGAGSGEQY
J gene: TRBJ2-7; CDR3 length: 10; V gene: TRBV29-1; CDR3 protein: SAGLVSYEQY
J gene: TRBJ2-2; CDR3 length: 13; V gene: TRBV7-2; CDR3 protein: ASSRIGGGTGELF
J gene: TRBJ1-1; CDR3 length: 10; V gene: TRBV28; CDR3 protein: ASSYTGYRAF
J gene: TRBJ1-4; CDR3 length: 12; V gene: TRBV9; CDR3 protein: ASSVRQGNEKLF
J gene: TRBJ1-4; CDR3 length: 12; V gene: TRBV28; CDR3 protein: ASSFFLRTEKLF
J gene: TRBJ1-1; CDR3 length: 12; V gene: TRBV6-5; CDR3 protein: ASSYTDPTTEAF
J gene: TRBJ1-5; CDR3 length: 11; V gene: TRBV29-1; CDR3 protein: SVADRGHQPQH
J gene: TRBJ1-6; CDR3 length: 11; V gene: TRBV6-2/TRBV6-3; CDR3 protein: ASQRYYNSPLH
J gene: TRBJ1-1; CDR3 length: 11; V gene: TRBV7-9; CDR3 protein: ASSPTADTEAF
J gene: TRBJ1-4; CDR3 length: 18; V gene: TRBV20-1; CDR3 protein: SAREAPGQGEGGLNEKLF
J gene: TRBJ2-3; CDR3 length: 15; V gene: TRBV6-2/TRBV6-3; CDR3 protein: ASSPRIGQPSGDTQY
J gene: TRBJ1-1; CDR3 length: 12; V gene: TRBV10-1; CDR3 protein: ASSLEWDSTEAF
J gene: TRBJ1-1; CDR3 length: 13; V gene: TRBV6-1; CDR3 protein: ASGTGGPRVSEAF
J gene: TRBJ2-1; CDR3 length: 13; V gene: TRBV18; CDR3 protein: ASSPIAGGDNEQF
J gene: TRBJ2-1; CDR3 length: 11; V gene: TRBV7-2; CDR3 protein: ASSLSGRTEQF
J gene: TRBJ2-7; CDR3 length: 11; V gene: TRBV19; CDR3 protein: ASSRQQPYEQY